This T cell receptor (beta chain) was captured by sequencing in a study of post-analysis software for immune sequencing data. Looking at the study overall: The disease courses covered relapsing-remitting, secondary progressive and progressive-relapsing multiple sclerosis. Findings and caveats of the study: Roughly five TRBV segments appeared more often in patients than in controls, and TRBV5-6, TRBV5-1 and TRBV20-1 were among these. Same-batch samples co-clustered strongly by F measure.

The CDR3 runs to 21 residues. Per germline, CDR1 SGHAT and CDR2 FQNNGV. The ends lost 4 bases at V and 3 bases at J; junction bases unmatched: 17. Researchers reported that TCR beta cDNA libraries carried unique molecular identifiers. A single record per CDR3 protein comes from TCRdb applying MiXCR to the PCR reads. The sample has roughly 800,000 distinct CDR3 sequences, 25% to 30% seen once. This clonotype was observed once. The antigen remains undetermined. The source material was blood. This rearrangement joins TRBV11-2 to TRBJ2-6; 11 positions match TRBD2. This receptor was obtained from a girl between 10 and 17 years old with multiple sclerosis. This CDR3 reads CASSSTMLAGGWSFGANVLTF. CDR3 nucleotide sequence: TGTGCCAGCAGCTCTACCATGCTAGCGGGAGGTTGGTCCTTTGGGGCCAACGTCCTGACTTTC.